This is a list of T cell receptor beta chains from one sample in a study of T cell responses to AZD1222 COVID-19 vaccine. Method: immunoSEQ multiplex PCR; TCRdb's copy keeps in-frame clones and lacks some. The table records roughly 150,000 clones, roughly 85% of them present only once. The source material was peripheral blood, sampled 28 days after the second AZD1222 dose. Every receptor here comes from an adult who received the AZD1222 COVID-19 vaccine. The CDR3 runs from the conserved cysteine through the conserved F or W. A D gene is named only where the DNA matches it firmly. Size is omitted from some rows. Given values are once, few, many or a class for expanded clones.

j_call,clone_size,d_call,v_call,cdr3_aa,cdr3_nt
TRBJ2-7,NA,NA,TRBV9,CASSVGPLLIPVYEQYF,TGTGCCAGCAGCGTAGGACCGTTGCTGATTCCGGTGTACGAGCAGTACTTC
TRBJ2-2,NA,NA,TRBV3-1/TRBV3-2,CASSQAGRGITGELFF,TGTGCCAGCAGCCAAGCGGGCAGGGGCATCACCGGGGAGCTGTTTTTT
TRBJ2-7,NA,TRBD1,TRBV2,CASRVREQGVNEQYF,TGTGCCAGCAGGGTGCGTGAACAGGGGGTTAACGAGCAGTACTTC
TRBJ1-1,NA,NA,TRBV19,CASNEGRNTEAFF,TGTGCGAGCAATGAGGGGCGTAACACTGAAGCTTTCTTT
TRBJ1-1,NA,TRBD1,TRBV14,CASSQAGTGGIGRVPNTEAFF,TGTGCCAGCAGCCAGGCCGGGACAGGGGGAATCGGCCGCGTCCCGAACACTGAAGCTTTCTTT
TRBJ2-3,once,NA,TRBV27,CASSLRGSDTQYF,TGTGCCAGCAGTTTACGGGGGTCAGATACGCAGTATTTT
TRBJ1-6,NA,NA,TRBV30,CAWSQDYSPLHF,TGTGCCTGGAGTCAGGACTATTCACCCCTCCACTTT
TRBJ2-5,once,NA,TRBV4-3,CASSQDGAGQETQYF,TGCGCCAGCAGCCAAGATGGGGCAGGGCAAGAGACCCAGTACTTC
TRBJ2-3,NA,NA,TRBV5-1,CASSRDQSTDTQYF,TGCGCCAGCAGCCGGGACCAAAGCACAGATACGCAGTATTTT
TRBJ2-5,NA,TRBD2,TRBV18,CASSPYGGNQETQYF,TGTGCCAGCTCACCCTACGGGGGGAACCAAGAGACCCAGTACTTC
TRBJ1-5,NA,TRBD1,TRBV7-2,CASSSDSQGGFQPQHF,TGTGCCAGCAGCTCCGATTCACAGGGGGGGTTCCAGCCCCAGCATTTT
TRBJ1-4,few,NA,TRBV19,CASSFNEKLFF,TGTGCCAGTAGTTTCAATGAAAAACTGTTTTTT
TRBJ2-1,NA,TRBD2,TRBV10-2,CASTGMTSGGWVEQFF,TGCGCCAGTACAGGGATGACTAGCGGGGGGTGGGTTGAGCAGTTCTTC
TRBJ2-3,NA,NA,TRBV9,CASSDSGTTDTQYF,TGTGCCAGCAGCGACTCAGGGACCACAGATACGCAGTATTTT
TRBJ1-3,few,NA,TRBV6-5,CASIGRIGNTIYF,TGTGCCAGCATAGGAAGAATTGGGAACACCATATATTTT
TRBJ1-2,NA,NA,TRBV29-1,CSVGGGYGYTF,TGCAGCGTTGGTGGGGGTTATGGCTACACCTTC
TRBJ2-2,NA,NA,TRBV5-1,CASSLRQDHLGELFF,TGCGCCAGCAGCTTGCGGCAGGACCATCTCGGGGAGCTGTTTTTT
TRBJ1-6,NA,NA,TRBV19,CASSNRDRINSPLHF,TGTGCCAGTAGTAACCGGGACCGGATTAATTCACCCCTCCACTTT
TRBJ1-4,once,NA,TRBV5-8,CASSSGGATNEKLFF,TGTGCCAGCAGCTCGGGGGGGGCAACTAATGAAAAACTGTTTTTT
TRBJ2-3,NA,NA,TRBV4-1,CASSQGQGALAGRTDTQYF,TGCGCCAGCAGCCAAGGACAGGGGGCTCTAGCGGGACGAACAGATACGCAGTATTTT
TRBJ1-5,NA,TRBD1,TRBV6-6,CASWPGTGDQPQHF,TGTGCCAGCTGGCCCGGGACAGGGGATCAGCCCCAGCATTTT
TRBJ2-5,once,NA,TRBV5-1,CASSGGTDVQETQYF,TGCGCCAGCAGCGGCGGGACGGATGTTCAAGAGACCCAGTACTTC
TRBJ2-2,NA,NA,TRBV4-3,CASSQDPRLHTGELFF,TGCGCCAGCAGCCAAGATCCCCGACTCCACACCGGGGAGCTGTTTTTT
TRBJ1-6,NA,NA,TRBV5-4,CASSLSHSPLHF,TGTGCCAGCAGCTTGTCCCATTCACCCCTCCACTTT
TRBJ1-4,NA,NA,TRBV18,CASSPRTPTNEKLFF,TGTGCCAGCTCACCACGGACCCCAACTAATGAAAAACTGTTTTTT
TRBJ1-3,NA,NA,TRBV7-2,CASSLGITGNTIYF,TGTGCCAGCAGCTTAGGGATAACTGGAAACACCATATATTTT
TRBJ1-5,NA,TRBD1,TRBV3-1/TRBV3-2,CASSRQGARQPQHF,TGTGCCAGCAGCCGACAGGGGGCGAGGCAGCCCCAGCATTTT
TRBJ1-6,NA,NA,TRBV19,CASSIALSGRSPLHF,TGTGCCAGTAGTATAGCCCTCTCGGGCAGGTCACCCCTCCACTTT